This entry is about one T cell receptor (beta chain). Method: immunoSEQ multiplex PCR; TCRdb's copy keeps in-frame clones and lacks some. The sample records about 280,000 clones, approximately 83% being singletons. Trimming removed 7 bases from V and 0 bases from J; junction bases left unmatched: 2. From germline, CDR1 is SEHNR and CDR2 FQNEAQ (reference sequence). This CDR3 is 14 amino acids long. This specimen comes from a study of blood T cell repertoires in COVID-19. The sequenced sample was peripheral blood. The gene calls are TRBV7-9 and TRBJ1-3; 8 bases match TRBD1. The receptor was isolated from a woman between 70 and 85 years old with acute or convalescent COVID-19. The CDR3 bases are TGTGCCAGCACAGGGGGCAACTCTGGAAACACCATATATTTT. Its translation: CASTGGNSGNTIYF.